A selection of T cell receptor beta chains follows, all from one sample in a study of blood T cell repertoires in COVID-19. The repertoire was sequenced with immunoSEQ multiplex PCR; TCRdb's copy has only in-frame clones and lacks some. Among 240,000 or so clones listed, more than 70% were seen once. The sequenced material came from peripheral blood. These receptors were obtained from an elderly man with acute or convalescent COVID-19. The conserved cysteine and the conserved F or W are not part of the CDR3 here.

CDR3: ASSVAPGRAGTGELF; length: 15; V: TRBV9
CDR3: ASRQQGIDNYGYT; length: 13; V: TRBV6-6
CDR3: ASSAQGTAFGEQF; length: 13; V: TRBV5-1
CDR3: ASSAEELAPQH; length: 11; V: TRBV6-4
CDR3: ASSPYGTPSGNTIY; length: 14; V: TRBV18
CDR3: ASSRGQTSNEKLF; length: 13; V: TRBV18
CDR3: ASSFGLAGVNEQF; length: 13; V: TRBV6-5
CDR3: ATGTGMTGELF; length: 11; V: TRBV19
CDR3: ASSERLAGSSSYNEQF; length: 16; V: TRBV2
CDR3: ASSLDPVHTEAF; length: 12; V: TRBV7-2
CDR3: ASSSPPLEAF; length: 10; V: TRBV7-3
CDR3: ASSLLESGSPLH; length: 12; V: TRBV6-5
CDR3: ASSLARGPNYGYT; length: 13; V: TRBV5-1
CDR3: ASSELGPGQPQH; length: 12; V: TRBV6-1
CDR3: ASSLLRGTHNTGELF; length: 15; V: TRBV5-1
CDR3: ASRTSPDREQY; length: 11; V: TRBV2
CDR3: ASSLRLAGAGDEQF; length: 14; V: TRBV7-9
CDR3: ASSAPGHYGYT; length: 11; V: TRBV18